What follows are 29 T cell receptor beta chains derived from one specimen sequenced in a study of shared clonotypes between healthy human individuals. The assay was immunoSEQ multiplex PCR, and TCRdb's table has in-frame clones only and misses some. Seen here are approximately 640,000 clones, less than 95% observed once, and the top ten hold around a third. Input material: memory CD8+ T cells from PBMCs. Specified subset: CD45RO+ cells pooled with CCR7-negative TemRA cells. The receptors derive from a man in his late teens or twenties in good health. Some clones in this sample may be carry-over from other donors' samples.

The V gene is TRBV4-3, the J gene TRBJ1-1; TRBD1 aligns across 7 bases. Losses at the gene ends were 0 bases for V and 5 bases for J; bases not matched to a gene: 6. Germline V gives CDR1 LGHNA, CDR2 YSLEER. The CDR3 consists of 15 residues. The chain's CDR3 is CASSQDKGALTEAFF. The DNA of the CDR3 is TGCGCCAGCAGCCAAGATAAGGGGGCGCTTACTGAAGCTTTCTTT.

CDR3 amino acids: CATSTRTFNQPQHF. In nucleotides, the CDR3 is TGTGCCACCAGCACCCGGACATTCAATCAGCCCCAGCATTTT. The rearrangement joins TRBV15 to TRBJ1-5; possibly TRBD1 for D (5 bases). The germline V gene encodes CDR1 LNHNV and CDR2 YYDKDF (reference sequence). The CDR3 sequence is 14 residues long. V lost 4 bases, J lost 3 bases, and 10 bases lay in between. Drawing the rest from reference TRBV15 and TRBJ1-5, the complete variable domain is DAMVIQNPRYQVTQFGKPVTLSCSQTLNHNVMYWYQQKSSQAPKLLFHYYDKDFNNEADTPDNFQSRRPNTSFCFLDIRSPGLGDTAMYLCATSTRTFNQPQHFGDGTRLSIL.

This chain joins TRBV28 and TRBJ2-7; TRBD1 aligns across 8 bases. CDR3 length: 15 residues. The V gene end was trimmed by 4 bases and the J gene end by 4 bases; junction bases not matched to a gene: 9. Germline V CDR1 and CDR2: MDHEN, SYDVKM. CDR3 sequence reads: CASSSRDRGVYEQYF. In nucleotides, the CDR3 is TGTGCCAGCAGTTCCCGAGACAGGGGAGTGTACGAGCAGTACTTC.

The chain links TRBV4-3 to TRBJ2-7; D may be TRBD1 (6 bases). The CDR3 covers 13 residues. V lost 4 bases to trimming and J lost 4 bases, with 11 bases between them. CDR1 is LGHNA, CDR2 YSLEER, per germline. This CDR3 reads CASSPAQGYEQYF. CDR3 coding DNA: TGCGCCAGCAGCCCGGCTCAGGGGTACGAGCAGTACTTC.

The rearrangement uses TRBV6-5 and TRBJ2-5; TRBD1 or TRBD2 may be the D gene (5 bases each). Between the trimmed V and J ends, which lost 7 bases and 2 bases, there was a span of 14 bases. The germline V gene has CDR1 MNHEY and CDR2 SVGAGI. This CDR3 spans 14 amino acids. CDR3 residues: CASTNDWGQETQYF. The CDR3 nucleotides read TGTGCCAGCACCAATGACTGGGGGCAAGAGACCCAGTACTTC.

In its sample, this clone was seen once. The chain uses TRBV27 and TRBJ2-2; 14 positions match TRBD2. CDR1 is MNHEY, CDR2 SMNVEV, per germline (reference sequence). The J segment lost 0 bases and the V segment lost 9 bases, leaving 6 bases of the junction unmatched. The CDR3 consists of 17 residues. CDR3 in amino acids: CARLPGLAGANTGELFF. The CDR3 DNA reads TGTGCCAGGCTACCGGGACTAGCGGGAGCGAACACCGGGGAGCTGTTTTTT.

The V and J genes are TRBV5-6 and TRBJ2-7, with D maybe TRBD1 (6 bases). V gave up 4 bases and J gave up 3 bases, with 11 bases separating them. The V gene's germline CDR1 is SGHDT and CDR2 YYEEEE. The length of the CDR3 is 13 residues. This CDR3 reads CASSPDRIYEQYF. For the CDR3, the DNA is TGTGCCAGCAGCCCAGACAGGATCTACGAGCAGTACTTC.

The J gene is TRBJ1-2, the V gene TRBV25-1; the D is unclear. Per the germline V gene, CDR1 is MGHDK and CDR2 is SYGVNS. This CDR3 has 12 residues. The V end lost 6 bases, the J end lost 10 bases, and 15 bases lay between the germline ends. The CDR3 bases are TGTGCCAGCAGGACCCAGGAGGGCTACTACACCTTC. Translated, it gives CASRTQEGYYTF.

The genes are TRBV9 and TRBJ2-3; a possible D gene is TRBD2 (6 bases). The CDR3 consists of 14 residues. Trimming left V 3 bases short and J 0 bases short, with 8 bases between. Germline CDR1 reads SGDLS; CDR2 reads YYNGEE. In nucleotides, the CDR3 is TGTGCCAGCAGCGGACGGGGGAGCACAGATACGCAGTATTTT. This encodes CASSGRGSTDTQYF.

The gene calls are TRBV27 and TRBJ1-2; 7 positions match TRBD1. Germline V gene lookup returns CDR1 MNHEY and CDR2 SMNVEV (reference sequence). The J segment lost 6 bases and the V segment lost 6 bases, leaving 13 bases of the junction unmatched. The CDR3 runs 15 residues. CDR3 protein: CASRWAQGGRDGYTF. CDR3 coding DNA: TGTGCCAGCAGATGGGCCCAGGGGGGGAGGGATGGCTACACCTTC.

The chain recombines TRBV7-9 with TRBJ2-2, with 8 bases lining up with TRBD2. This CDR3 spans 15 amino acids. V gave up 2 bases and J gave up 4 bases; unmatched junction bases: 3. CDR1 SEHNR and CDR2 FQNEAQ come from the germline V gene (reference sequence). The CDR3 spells CASSLKLAGTGELFF. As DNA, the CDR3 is TGTGCCAGCAGCTTAAAGCTAGCGGGCACCGGGGAGCTGTTTTTT.

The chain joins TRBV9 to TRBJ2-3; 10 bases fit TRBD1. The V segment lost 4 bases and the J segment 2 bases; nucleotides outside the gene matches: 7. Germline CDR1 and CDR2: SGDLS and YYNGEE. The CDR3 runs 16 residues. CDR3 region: CASSLWGQGFTDTQYF. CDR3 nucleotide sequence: TGTGCCAGCAGCCTATGGGGACAGGGGTTCACAGATACGCAGTATTTT.

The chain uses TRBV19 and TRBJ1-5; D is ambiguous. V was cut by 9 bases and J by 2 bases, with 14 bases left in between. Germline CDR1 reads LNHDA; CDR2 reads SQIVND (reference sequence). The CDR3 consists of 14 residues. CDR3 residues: CASLPDVGNQPQHF. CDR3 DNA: TGTGCCAGCCTTCCGGACGTTGGCAATCAGCCCCAGCATTTT.

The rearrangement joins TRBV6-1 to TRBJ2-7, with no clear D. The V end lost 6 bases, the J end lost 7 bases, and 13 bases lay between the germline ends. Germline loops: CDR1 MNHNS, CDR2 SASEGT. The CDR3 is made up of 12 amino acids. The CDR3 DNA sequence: TGTGCCAGCAGAGGCCTCCCGGTGGAGCAGTACTTC. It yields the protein CASRGLPVEQYF.

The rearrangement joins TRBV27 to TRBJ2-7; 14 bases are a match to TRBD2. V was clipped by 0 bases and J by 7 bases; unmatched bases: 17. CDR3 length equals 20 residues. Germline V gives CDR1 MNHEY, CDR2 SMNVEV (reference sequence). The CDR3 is CASSLSGLAGVREGPGEQYF. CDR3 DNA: TGTGCCAGCAGTTTATCGGGACTAGCGGGAGTTCGGGAGGGCCCAGGAGAGCAGTACTTC.

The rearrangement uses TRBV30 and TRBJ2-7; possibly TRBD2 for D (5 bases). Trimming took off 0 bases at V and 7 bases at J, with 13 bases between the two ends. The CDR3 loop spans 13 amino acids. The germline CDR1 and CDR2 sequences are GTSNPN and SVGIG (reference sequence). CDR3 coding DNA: TGTGCCTGGAGTGTAACCCCCGGGGTGGAGCAGTACTTC. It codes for CAWSVTPGVEQYF. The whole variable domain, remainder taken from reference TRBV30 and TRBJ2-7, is SQTIHQWPATLVQPVGSPLSLECTVEGTSNPNLYWYRQAAGRGLQLLFYSVGIGQISSEVPQNLSASRPQDRQFILSSKKLLLSDSGFYLCAWSVTPGVEQYFGPGTRLTVT.

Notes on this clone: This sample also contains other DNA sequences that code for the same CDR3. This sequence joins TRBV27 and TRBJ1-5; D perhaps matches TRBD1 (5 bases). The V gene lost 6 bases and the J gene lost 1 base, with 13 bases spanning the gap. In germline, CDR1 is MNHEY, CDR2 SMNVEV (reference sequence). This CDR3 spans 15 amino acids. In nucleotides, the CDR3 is TGTGCCAGCAGCTTGGGATGGGGGAGCAATCAGCCCCAGCATTTT. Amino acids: CASSLGWGSNQPQHF.

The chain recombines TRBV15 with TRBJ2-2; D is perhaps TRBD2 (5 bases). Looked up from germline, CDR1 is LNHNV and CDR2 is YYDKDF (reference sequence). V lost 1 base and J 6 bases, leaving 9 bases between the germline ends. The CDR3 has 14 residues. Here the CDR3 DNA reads TGTGCCACCAGCAGAGGGAACGGGGCCGGGGAGCTGTTTTTT. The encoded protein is CATSRGNGAGELFF.

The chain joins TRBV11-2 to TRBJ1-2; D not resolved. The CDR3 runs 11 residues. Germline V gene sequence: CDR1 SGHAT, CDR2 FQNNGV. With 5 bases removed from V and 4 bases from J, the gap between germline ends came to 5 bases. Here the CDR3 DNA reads TGTGCCAGCAGCGAGGGCTATGGCTACACCTTC. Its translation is CASSEGYGYTF.

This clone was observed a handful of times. DNA for the CDR3: TGTGCCAGCAGCCCTCCAGCCATGAACACTGAAGCTTTCTTT. It yields the protein CASSPPAMNTEAFF. J is TRBJ1-1 and V is TRBV9; D unclear. V gave up 4 bases and J gave up 0 bases, with 10 bases separating them. From germline, CDR1 is SGDLS and CDR2 YYNGEE. This CDR3 is built from 14 residues. Using reference TRBV9 and TRBJ1-1 for the parts outside the CDR3, the full variable domain is DSGVTQTPKHLITATGQRVTLRCSPRSGDLSVYWYQQSLDQGLQFLIQYYNGEERAKGNILERFSAQQFPDLHSELNLSSLELGDSALYFCASSPPAMNTEAFFGQGTRLTVV.

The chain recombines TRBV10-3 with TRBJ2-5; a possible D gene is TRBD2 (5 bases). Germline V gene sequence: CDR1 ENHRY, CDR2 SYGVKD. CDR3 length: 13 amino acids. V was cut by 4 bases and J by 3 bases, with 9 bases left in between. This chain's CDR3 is CAISASGKETQYF. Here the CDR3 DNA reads TGTGCCATCAGTGCTTCCGGGAAAGAGACCCAGTACTTC.

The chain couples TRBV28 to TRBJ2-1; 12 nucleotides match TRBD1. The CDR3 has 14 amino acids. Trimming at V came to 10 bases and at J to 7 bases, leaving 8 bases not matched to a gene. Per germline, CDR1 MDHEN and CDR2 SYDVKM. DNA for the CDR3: TGTGCCACTTCCGGGACAGGGGGCAAAAATGAGCAGTTCTTC. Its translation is CATSGTGGKNEQFF.

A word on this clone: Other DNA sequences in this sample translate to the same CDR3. CDR3 sequence (DNA): TGTGCCAGCAGCCCCTCTAACACTGAAGCTTTCTTT. Amino acid sequence: CASSPSNTEAFF. The chain uses TRBV7-9 and TRBJ1-1, with D unresolved. Trimming stripped 5 bases from V and 2 bases from J, with 6 bases between. This CDR3 spans 12 amino acids. Germline lookup yields CDR1 SEHNR and CDR2 FQNEAQ (reference sequence). The full variable domain, completed using reference TRBV7-9 and TRBJ1-1, is DTGVSQNPRHKITKRGQNVTFRCDPISEHNRLYWYRQTLGQGPEFLTYFQNEAQLEKSRLLSDRFSAERPKGSFSTLEIQRTEQGDSAMYLCASSPSNTEAFFGQGTRLTVV.

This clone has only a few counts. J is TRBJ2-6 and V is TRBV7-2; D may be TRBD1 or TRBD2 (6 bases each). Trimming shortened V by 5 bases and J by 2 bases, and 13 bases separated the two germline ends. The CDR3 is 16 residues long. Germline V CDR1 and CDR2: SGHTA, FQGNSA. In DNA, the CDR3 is TGTGCCAGCAGCCGGGGGCCGGGTGCTGGGGCCAACGTCCTGACTTTC. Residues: CASSRGPGAGANVLTF.

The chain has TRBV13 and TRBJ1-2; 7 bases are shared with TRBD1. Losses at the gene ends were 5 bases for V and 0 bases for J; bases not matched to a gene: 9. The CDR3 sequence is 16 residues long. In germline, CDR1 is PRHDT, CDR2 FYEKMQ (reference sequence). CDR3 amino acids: CASSPTGARTNYGYTF. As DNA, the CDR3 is TGTGCCAGCAGCCCTACAGGGGCGAGAACTAACTATGGCTACACCTTC.

The CDR3: CASSFLRDRAYGYTF. The CDR3 DNA reads as TGTGCCAGCAGCTTTCTCCGGGACAGGGCTTATGGCTACACCTTC. J is TRBJ1-2 and V is TRBV7-2, with 9 bases identical to TRBD1. V lost 3 bases, J lost 5 bases, and 7 bases stayed unmatched. Germline CDR1 reads SGHTA; CDR2 reads FQGNSA. This CDR3 has 15 amino acids.

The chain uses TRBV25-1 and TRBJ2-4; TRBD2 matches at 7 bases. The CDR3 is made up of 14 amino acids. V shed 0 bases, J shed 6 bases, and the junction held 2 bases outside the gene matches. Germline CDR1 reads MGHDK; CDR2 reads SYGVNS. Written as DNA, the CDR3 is TGTGCCAGCAGTGAATATGGGGGGGGAAACATTCAGTACTTC. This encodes CASSEYGGGNIQYF.

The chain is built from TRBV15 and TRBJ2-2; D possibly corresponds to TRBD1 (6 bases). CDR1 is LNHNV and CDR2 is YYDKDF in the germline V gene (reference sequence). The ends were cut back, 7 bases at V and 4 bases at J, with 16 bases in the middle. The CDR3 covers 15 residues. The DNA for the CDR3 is TGTGCCACCACCGTACGGACAGAAAGCACCGGGGAGCTGTTTTTT. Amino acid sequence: CATTVRTESTGELFF.

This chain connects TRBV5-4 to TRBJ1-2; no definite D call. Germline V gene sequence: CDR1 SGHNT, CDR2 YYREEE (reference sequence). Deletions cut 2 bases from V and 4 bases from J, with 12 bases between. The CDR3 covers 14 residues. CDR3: CASSFVGGLYGYTF. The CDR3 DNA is TGTGCCAGCAGCTTTGTGGGCGGACTCTATGGCTACACCTTC.